This entry lists 22 T cell receptor beta chains sequenced from one sample in a study of shared clonotypes between healthy human individuals. Only in-frame clones appear in the TCRdb table, and some are missing; sequencing was by immunoSEQ multiplex PCR. Of roughly 2 million clones in the sample, more than 90% were seen once. The sample was naive CD4+ T cells sorted from blood. Subset given: CD45RA+ positively selected. These receptors originate from a young man in good health.

This clone has a handful of counts. V usage is TRBV7-9 and J usage is TRBJ2-7; 10 nucleotides agree with TRBD2. This CDR3 is built from 16 residues. Germline CDR1 is SEHNR and CDR2 is FQNEAQ (reference sequence). The junction had 8 bases not matched to a gene; V was cut back by 2 bases and J by 4 bases. The CDR3 DNA follows: TGTGCCAGCAGCTTATGGCTAGCGGGGGTCAAATACGAGCAGTACTTC. Translated: CASSLWLAGVKYEQYF.

The chain links TRBV10-3 to TRBJ2-5; perhaps TRBD1 as D (6 bases). The CDR3 consists of 13 residues. V lost 7 bases, J lost 2 bases, and 11 bases lay in between. Germline CDR1 and CDR2: ENHRY and SYGVKD. The CDR3 here is CAINSGQQETQYF. The CDR3 DNA sequence: TGTGCCATCAATTCGGGACAACAAGAGACCCAGTACTTC.

This chain links TRBV10-1 with TRBJ1-4; no firm D call. Looked up from germline, CDR1 is WNHNN and CDR2 is SYGVQD (reference sequence). V was cut by 3 bases and J by 14 bases, with 7 bases left in between. The CDR3 has 10 amino acids. For the CDR3, the DNA is TGCGCCAGCAGTGATCCTTATCTGTTTTTT. Translation: CASSDPYLFF.

This chain uses TRBV7-2 with TRBJ2-5, with TRBD2 matching 8 bases. The germline gives CDR1 SGHTA, CDR2 FQGNSA. This CDR3 has 16 residues. V lost 3 bases, J lost 5 bases, and 11 bases stayed unmatched. This chain's CDR3 is CASSFPTAGAGETQYF. In nucleotides, the CDR3 is TGTGCCAGCAGCTTCCCCACAGCGGGAGCGGGGGAGACCCAGTACTTC.

The chain joins TRBV7-9 to TRBJ2-5, with 11 bases aligning to TRBD2. The CDR3 loop spans 16 amino acids. From germline, CDR1 is SEHNR and CDR2 FQNEAQ (reference sequence). Trimming cost V 3 bases and J 4 bases; bases outside gene matches: 7. Here the CDR3 reads CASSFGGLAGGETQYF. In nucleotides, the CDR3 is TGTGCCAGCAGCTTCGGGGGGCTAGCGGGAGGAGAGACCCAGTACTTC.

The chain employs TRBV7-2 and TRBJ2-7, with TRBD2 matching 7 bases. The CDR3 covers 14 residues. The germline gives CDR1 SGHTA, CDR2 FQGNSA. With V trimmed by 4 bases and J by 3 bases, 6 bases remained unmatched. DNA of the CDR3: TGTGCCAGCAGCTACCGACTAGCTCGCTACGAGCAGTACTTC. Protein sequence: CASSYRLARYEQYF.

The chain joins TRBV10-3 to TRBJ2-1; no definite D call. This CDR3 is 11 amino acids long. Germline values: CDR1 ENHRY, CDR2 SYGVKD. V lost 9 bases to trimming and J lost 7 bases, with 10 bases between them. The CDR3 DNA sequence: TGTGCCATTCAGACCCGAAATGAGCAGTTCTTC. Translating it yields CAIQTRNEQFF.

Comments on this clone: Distinct nucleotide sequences in the sample also encode this CDR3. The CDR3 nucleotides are TGTGCCAGCAGCTTAAGCGGGAGCTACGAGCAGTACTTC. This encodes CASSLSGSYEQYF. J is TRBJ2-7 and V is TRBV7-9, with 8 bases that match TRBD2. V shed 2 bases and J 3 bases; nucleotides not matched to a gene: 0. The CDR3 loop spans 13 amino acids. Germline lookup yields CDR1 SEHNR and CDR2 FQNEAQ (reference sequence).

This chain links TRBV4-3 with TRBJ1-6; 7 nucleotides match TRBD1. With V trimmed by 0 bases and J by 7 bases, 0 bases remained unmatched. The CDR3 has 14 residues. Germline V gives CDR1 LGHNA, CDR2 YSLEER. CDR3 bases: TGCGCCAGCAGCCAAGAGACAGGGAATTCACCCCTCCACTTT. It is translated as CASSQETGNSPLHF.

The chain links TRBV6-5 to TRBJ2-3; a weak D match, TRBD2 (6 bases). The CDR3 extends over 15 amino acids. Germline values: CDR1 MNHEY, CDR2 SVGAGI. The ends were cut back, 8 bases at V and 2 bases at J, with 17 bases in the middle. In nucleotides, the CDR3 is TGTGCCAGCTCCCGAGCGGGCGGGAACACAGATACGCAGTATTTT. Amino acids: CASSRAGGNTDTQYF.

This clone came up a few times. The chain joins TRBV29-1 to TRBJ2-1, with D unclear. Germline-derived CDR1 and CDR2 are SQVTM and ANQGSEA. The V end lost 4 bases, the J end lost 5 bases, and 6 bases lay between the germline ends. The CDR3 is 11 residues long. The CDR3 region has the DNA TGCAGCGTTGGCCTTCACAATGAGCAGTTCTTC. Its protein product is CSVGLHNEQFF.

This chain connects TRBV5-4 to TRBJ2-1; perhaps TRBD2 as D (5 bases). From germline, CDR1 is SGHNT and CDR2 YYREEE (reference sequence). The CDR3 spans 15 residues. Between the trimmed V and J ends, which lost 3 bases and 5 bases, there was a span of 15 bases. DNA of the CDR3: TGTGCCAGCAGCTGGCTAGACGGGCGGGACAATGAGCAGTTCTTC. Amino acids: CASSWLDGRDNEQFF.

This sequence joins TRBV5-1 and TRBJ2-1; 9 bases are shared with TRBD1. CDR1 is SGHRS and CDR2 is YFSETQ in the germline V gene. Trimming cost V 4 bases and J 4 bases; bases outside gene matches: 9. The CDR3 loop spans 16 amino acids. Here the CDR3 DNA reads TGCGCCAGCAGCCCCCAACCACAGGGGGCTTACAATGAGCAGTTCTTC. This translates into CASSPQPQGAYNEQFF.

The chain couples TRBV6-5 to TRBJ2-1, with 7 bases fitting TRBD2. The CDR3 totals 12 residues. V dropped 7 bases and J dropped 5; count of bases not matched to a gene: 2. The germline CDR1 and CDR2 sequences are MNHEY and SVGAGI. Written as DNA, the CDR3 is TGTGCCAGCACTAGCGGAAACAATGAGCAGTTCTTC. It translates to CASTSGNNEQFF.

The gene calls are TRBV7-2 and TRBJ2-5; 8 positions match TRBD2. The germline CDR1 and CDR2 sequences are SGHTA and FQGNSA. CDR3 length: 19 amino acids. After removal of 5 bases from V and 2 bases from J, the junction contained 19 bases not matched to a gene. The CDR3 DNA is TGTGCCAGCAGCCCCAGACTAGCGAAAGGGGAGTTCATACAAGAGACCCAGTACTTC. Translation: CASSPRLAKGEFIQETQYF.

With regard to this clone: Other nucleotide sequences in the sample specify the same CDR3. This chain joins TRBV5-1 and TRBJ2-7; no firm D call. CDR1 is SGHRS and CDR2 is YFSETQ in the germline V gene. The V gene lost 0 bases and the J gene lost 4 bases, with 8 bases spanning the gap. This CDR3 is 13 amino acids long. CDR3 loop: CASSLAAGYEQYF. The CDR3 DNA reads as TGCGCCAGCAGCTTGGCGGCCGGGTACGAGCAGTACTTC.

With respect to this clone: Distinct nucleotide sequences in the sample also encode this CDR3. This sequence joins TRBV6-5 and TRBJ1-2, with D tentatively TRBD1 (5 bases). Germline loops: CDR1 MNHEY, CDR2 SVGAGI. The CDR3 covers 12 residues. V was cut by 7 bases and J by 2 bases, with 8 bases left in between. This CDR3 is CASTSGNYGYTF. The CDR3 DNA reads TGTGCCAGCACTTCAGGGAACTATGGCTACACCTTC.

The chain employs TRBV6-5 and TRBJ2-7; D assignment may be TRBD1 or TRBD2 (5 bases each). The germline V gene has CDR1 MNHEY and CDR2 SVGAGI. CDR3 length equals 15 residues. V lost 5 bases and J 3 bases, leaving 17 bases between the germline ends. The CDR3 nucleotides are TGTGCCAGCAGTACAGGTCGGGGTTCCCTCTACGAGCAGTACTTC. It encodes CASSTGRGSLYEQYF.

As for this clone: The same CDR3 is also encoded by other DNA sequences in this sample. The chain links TRBV2 to TRBJ2-5; 7 nucleotides align to TRBD1. CDR1 is SNHLY, CDR2 FYNNEI, per germline. The CDR3 is 13 amino acids. V shed 6 bases and J 1 base; nucleotides not matched to a gene: 2. CDR3 sequence (DNA): TGTGCCAGCAGGGGGGACAGCCAAGAGACCCAGTACTTC. It is translated as CASRGDSQETQYF.

The chain uses TRBV7-9 and TRBJ1-2, with D tentatively TRBD1 (5 bases). From germline, CDR1 is SEHNR and CDR2 FQNEAQ (reference sequence). V lost 4 bases, J lost 4 bases, and 22 bases lay in between. This CDR3 spans 17 amino acids. CDR3 region: CASSSSPGGALLYGYTF. The CDR3 nucleotides are TGTGCCAGCAGCTCGTCCCCAGGAGGGGCGCTCCTCTATGGCTACACCTTC. Using reference TRBV7-9 and TRBJ1-2 for the parts outside the CDR3, the full variable domain is DTGVSQNPRHKITKRGQNVTFRCDPISEHNRLYWYRQTLGQGPEFLTYFQNEAQLEKSRLLSDRFSAERPKGSFSTLEIQRTEQGDSAMYLCASSSSPGGALLYGYTFGSGTRLTVV.

The CDR3 nucleotides are TGTGCCAGCAGCTTAGGACGGGAGAGCCAAGAGACCCAGTACTTC. Amino acids: CASSLGRESQETQYF. V and J are TRBV11-2 and TRBJ2-5; D possibly corresponds to TRBD2 (6 bases). The CDR3 has 15 residues. Trimming cost V 1 base and J 1 base, with 10 bases left between them. Germline values: CDR1 SGHAT, CDR2 FQNNGV.

The chain has TRBV19 and TRBJ1-1; D gene ambiguous. Germline V gene sequence: CDR1 LNHDA, CDR2 SQIVND (reference sequence). The CDR3 has 14 residues. Between the trimmed V and J ends, which lost 6 bases and 1 base, there was a span of 12 bases. DNA for the CDR3: TGTGCCAGTAGAAAGAAGACAAGGAACACTGAAGCTTTCTTT. Its translation is CASRKKTRNTEAFF.